The rows below give T cell receptor beta chains drawn from one sample of a study of T-cell memory formation after mild COVID-19. TCRdb reprocessed the 5' RACE reads with MiXCR, giving one entry per CDR3 protein. The table shows about 430,000 distinct CDR3 sequences, with 20% to 30% occurring only once. Sequenced material: PBMCs or a T cell subset sorted from them (not recorded which). All receptors derive from an adult woman who had mild COVID-19 (a few samples of this study predate the infection). Cell type and time point are not known. Each CDR3 is given with its conserved first and last residue. A D gene is named only where the DNA matches it firmly. Size is omitted from some rows. Given values are once, few, many or a class for expanded clones.

CDR3 protein | CDR3 DNA | V gene | D gene | J gene | clone size | CDR3 length
CASSLARYNEQFF | TGTGCCAGCAGTCTCGCGCGATACAATGAGCAGTTCTTC | TRBV12-3/TRBV12-4 | . | TRBJ2-1 | many | 13
CSASDREFYYGYTF | TGCAGTGCTAGCGACAGGGAGTTTTACTATGGCTACACCTTC | TRBV20-1 | TRBD1 | TRBJ1-2 | . | 14
CSVAGLAINEQFF | TGCAGCGTTGCCGGACTAGCTATCAATGAGCAGTTCTTC | TRBV29-1 | TRBD2 | TRBJ2-1 | few | 13
CASSPNPGYNEQFF | TGTGCCAGCAGCCCCAACCCTGGTTACAATGAGCAGTTCTTC | TRBV7-2 | . | TRBJ2-1 | . | 14
CASQGGQETQYF | TGTGCCAGCCAGGGCGGACAAGAGACCCAGTACTTC | TRBV2 | . | TRBJ2-5 | few | 12
CATRTGGDYSNQPQHF | TGTGCCACTCGGACAGGGGGAGACTATAGCAATCAGCCCCAGCATTTT | TRBV15 | TRBD1 | TRBJ1-5 | . | 16
CASSPDRGLMNTEAFF | TGTGCCAGCAGCCCTGACAGGGGCCTTATGAACACTGAAGCTTTCTTT | TRBV9 | TRBD1 | TRBJ1-1 | . | 16
CASSLNRVGGYTF | TGTGCCAGCAGTTTAAACAGGGTCGGAGGCTACACCTTC | TRBV27 | . | TRBJ1-2 | few | 13
CASSPTSGRGRTQYF | TGTGCCAGCAGCCCAACTAGCGGGAGGGGACGGACGCAGTATTTT | TRBV5-6 | TRBD2 | TRBJ2-3 | few | 15
CATSDTGNSPQHF | TGTGCCACCAGTGATACAGGGAATTCTCCCCAGCATTTT | TRBV24-1 | . | TRBJ1-5 | . | 13
CASSPGTGQYQPQHF | TGTGCCAGCAGCCCCGGGACAGGACAATATCAGCCCCAGCATTTT | TRBV7-9 | TRBD1 | TRBJ1-5 | . | 15
CSVEGHGTGELFF | TGCAGCGTTGAAGGTCACGGCACCGGGGAGCTGTTTTTT | TRBV29-1 | . | TRBJ2-2 | few | 13
CASSDLRGDTQYF | TGTGCCAGCAGTGACCTGCGGGGAGATACGCAGTATTTT | TRBV25-1 | . | TRBJ2-3 | . | 13
CASSPLGTGGAEAFF | TGTGCCAGCTCACCACTAGGAACAGGGGGCGCGGAAGCTTTCTTT | TRBV18 | TRBD1 | TRBJ1-1 | few | 15
CASRQGAGTEAFF | TGTGCCAGCAGGCAGGGGGCAGGCACTGAAGCTTTCTTT | TRBV3-1 | TRBD1 | TRBJ1-1 | . | 13
CASSLTLGHMNTEAFF | TGCGCCAGCAGCTTGACACTGGGACACATGAACACTGAAGCTTTCTTT | TRBV5-1 | . | TRBJ1-1 | . | 16
CASSSGPGEGYTF | TGTGCCAGCAGTTCGGGACCGGGGGAGGGCTACACCTTC | TRBV12-3/TRBV12-4 | . | TRBJ1-2 | . | 13
CASRRRGQGDSPLHF | TGTGCCAGCAGACGCCGAGGACAGGGTGATTCACCCCTCCACTTT | TRBV7-9 | TRBD1 | TRBJ1-6 | . | 15
CASSVQGAEQFF | TGTGCCAGCAGTGTCCAGGGGGCTGAGCAGTTCTTC | TRBV2 | TRBD1 | TRBJ2-1 | . | 12
CASSVEGGNEKLFF | TGTGCCAGCTCGGTGGAGGGCGGTAATGAAAAACTGTTTTTT | TRBV12-3/TRBV12-4 | . | TRBJ1-4 | few | 14
CATSDSTSGEDTQYF | TGTGCCACCAGTGATTCCACTAGCGGGGAAGATACGCAGTATTTT | TRBV24-1 | TRBD2 | TRBJ2-3 | . | 15
CASISTGRYTEAFF | TGTGCCAGTATCTCCACCGGGAGGTACACTGAAGCTTTCTTT | TRBV19 | . | TRBJ1-1 | . | 14
CATSDPQGPPTDTQYF | TGTGCCACCAGTGATCCACAGGGTCCCCCCACAGATACGCAGTATTTT | TRBV24-1 | . | TRBJ2-3 | . | 16
CASSPLGVKNTGELFF | TGTGCCAGCAGCCCGCTCGGGGTTAAGAACACCGGGGAGCTGTTTTTT | TRBV6-6 | . | TRBJ2-2 | . | 16